These 19 T cell receptor beta chains share one sample of origin, sequenced in a study of shared clonotypes between healthy human individuals. The data were produced by immunoSEQ multiplex PCR, yet TCRdb's version contains in-frame clones alone and is incomplete. The sample yields about 2,500,000 clones, just over 90% seen once. Specimen: naive CD4+ T cells sorted from blood. Documented subset: CD45RA+ positively selected. The receptors here all came from a man in his late teens or twenties in good health.

The gene calls are TRBV5-6 and TRBJ2-1, with 9 bases lining up with TRBD2. The V gene end was trimmed by 4 bases and the J gene end by 7 bases; junction bases not matched to a gene: 9. CDR1 is SGHDT and CDR2 is YYEEEE in the germline V gene. The CDR3 loop spans 15 amino acids. CDR3 residues: CASSKVVLAGNEQFF. CDR3 nucleotide sequence: TGTGCCAGCAGCAAGGTCGTCCTAGCGGGGAATGAGCAGTTCTTC.

This chain joins TRBV6-1 and TRBJ2-3, with D perhaps being TRBD1 or TRBD2 (5 bases each). Germline CDR1 reads MNHNS; CDR2 reads SASEGT. The ends were cut back, 3 bases at V and 3 bases at J, with 16 bases in the middle. The CDR3 contains 16 residues. CDR3 amino acids: CASSDGGRTITDTQYF. The CDR3 DNA sequence: TGTGCCAGCAGTGATGGGGGACGTACTATAACAGATACGCAGTATTTT.

The chain combines TRBV27 with TRBJ2-5; the D is unclear. Per germline, CDR1 MNHEY and CDR2 SMNVEV (reference sequence). Trimming stripped 9 bases from V and 0 bases from J, with 5 bases between. The CDR3 has 11 amino acids. The CDR3 nucleotides read TGTGCCAGTCCTCACCAAGAGACCCAGTACTTC. Translating gives CASPHQETQYF.

The chain joins TRBV5-6 to TRBJ1-2; 7 bases map to TRBD1. Germline V CDR1 and CDR2: SGHDT, YYEEEE. With 4 bases clipped from V and 1 base from J, the junction kept 13 bases outside the gene matches. This CDR3 spans 17 amino acids. This chain's CDR3 is CASSPPGGQVNNYGYTF. The DNA of the CDR3 is TGTGCCAGCAGCCCGCCAGGGGGGCAGGTTAATAACTATGGCTACACCTTC.

The chain links TRBV29-1 to TRBJ2-5, with 7 bases that match TRBD1. The V segment lost 5 bases and the J segment 2 bases; nucleotides outside the gene matches: 11. The CDR3 is 15 amino acids. CDR1 and CDR2 (germline): SQVTM, ANQGSEA. The CDR3, as DNA: TGCAGCGTTACTCCCCCGGGACAGCCTCAAGAGACCCAGTACTTC. This translates into CSVTPPGQPQETQYF.

The rearrangement joins TRBV7-2 to TRBJ2-3; 11 bases are a match to TRBD1. J gave up 0 bases and V 6 bases, and 2 bases lay outside the gene matches. From germline, CDR1 is SGHTA and CDR2 FQGNSA. The CDR3 runs 15 residues. The CDR3 DNA reads TGTGCCAGCAGAAGGGACAGGGGGAGCACAGATACGCAGTATTTT. Protein sequence: CASRRDRGSTDTQYF.

Remarks on this clone: This sample also contains other DNA sequences that code for the same CDR3. In DNA form, the CDR3 reads TGTGCCAGCTCACAAGGATCGAATCAGCCCCAGCATTTT. Translated: CASSQGSNQPQHF. The rearrangement links TRBV18 to TRBJ1-5; D gene ambiguous. V lost 4 bases and J lost 4, with 8 bases in between. Germline CDR1 reads KGHSH; CDR2 reads LQKENI. The CDR3 is made up of 13 amino acids.

The chain links TRBV28 to TRBJ2-7; D gene ambiguous. The CDR3 sequence is 13 residues long. The V gene's germline CDR1 is MDHEN and CDR2 SYDVKM. Between the trimmed V and J ends, which lost 6 bases and 4 bases, there was a span of 13 bases. Written as DNA, the CDR3 is TGTGCCAGCAGCGGGCTTGCCCCATACGAGCAGTACTTC. Its protein product is CASSGLAPYEQYF.

This chain links TRBV6-5 with TRBJ1-5; D not certain. Germline values: CDR1 MNHEY, CDR2 SVGAGI. V was shortened by 1 base and J by 0 bases, with 7 bases between the two germline ends. The CDR3 consists of 15 residues. The CDR3 DNA reads as TGTGCCAGCAGTTACTTTGTGGATAGCAATCAGCCCCAGCATTTT. This translates into CASSYFVDSNQPQHF.

The genes are TRBV4-1 and TRBJ2-3; D unclear. The CDR3 loop spans 13 amino acids. Germline CDR1 MGHRA, CDR2 YSYEKL. Trimming cost V 4 bases and J 5 bases, with 10 bases left between them. The CDR3 coding sequence is TGCGCCAGCAGCCGGGATGGCATAGATACGCAGTATTTT. This encodes CASSRDGIDTQYF.

The rearrangement uses TRBV5-4 and TRBJ2-2; 9 bases align to TRBD1. Germline V gives CDR1 SGHNT, CDR2 YYREEE (reference sequence). CDR3 length equals 16 residues. The ends lost 4 bases at V and 3 bases at J; junction bases unmatched: 7. This CDR3 reads CASSGSRQGDTGELFF. For the CDR3, the DNA is TGTGCCAGCAGCGGGAGCCGACAGGGGGACACCGGGGAGCTGTTTTTT.

Worth noting for this clone: The identical CDR3 is also encoded by other nucleotide sequences in the sample. The chain recombines TRBV19 with TRBJ2-3; weak D call: TRBD2 (6 bases). The V gene's germline CDR1 is LNHDA and CDR2 SQIVND (reference sequence). The CDR3 consists of 15 residues. The V end was cut by 4 bases, the J end by 1 base, with 12 bases between. CDR3 bases: TGTGCCAGTAGTACCCGGGACTCCCGCACAGATACGCAGTATTTT. Its translation is CASSTRDSRTDTQYF.

The CDR3 coding sequence is TGTGCCAGCAGCTTAGGGGGAAGTGAGACCCAGTACTTC. This encodes CASSLGGSETQYF. This rearrangement joins TRBV11-2 to TRBJ2-5; D call uncertain. The CDR3 consists of 13 residues. V lost 1 base and J lost 5, with 8 bases in between. Germline CDR1 and CDR2: SGHAT and FQNNGV. Variable domain in full (rest from reference TRBV11-2 and TRBJ2-5): EAGVAQSPRYKIIEKRQSVAFWCNPISGHATLYWYQQILGQGPKLLIQFQNNGVVDDSQLPKDRFSAERLKGVDSTLKIQPAKLEDSAVYLCASSLGGSETQYFGPGTRLLVL.

Concerning this clone: The same CDR3 can be traced to other DNA sequences in this sample. V usage is TRBV10-3 and J usage is TRBJ2-1; D perhaps matches TRBD2 (7 bases). CDR1 and CDR2 (germline): ENHRY, SYGVKD. The CDR3 length is 15 residues. Trimming removed 3 bases from V and 4 bases from J, with 13 bases in between. This CDR3 reads CAISEGGGSYNEQFF. CDR3 nucleotides: TGTGCCATCAGTGAAGGGGGGGGCAGTTACAATGAGCAGTTCTTC.

To note about this clone: This same CDR3 is encoded by further DNA sequences in the sample. This CDR3 is CASSLGGGYTF. The CDR3 nucleotides are TGTGCCAGCAGCTTGGGGGGTGGCTACACCTTC. The chain combines TRBV7-9 with TRBJ1-2, with D perhaps matching TRBD1 (5 bases). With 3 bases removed from V and 7 bases from J, the gap between germline ends came to 6 bases. This CDR3 spans 11 amino acids. CDR1 is SEHNR, CDR2 FQNEAQ, per germline (reference sequence).

The rearrangement joins TRBV28 to TRBJ2-1; no clear D gene. CDR3 size: 15 residues. V lost 2 bases to trimming and J lost 2 bases, with 10 bases between them. Germline CDR1 reads MDHEN; CDR2 reads SYDVKM. CDR3 bases: TGTGCCAGCAGTTTAGAGGTGGGGACCTACAATGAGCAGTTCTTC. Protein product: CASSLEVGTYNEQFF.

The chain recombines TRBV6-5 with TRBJ1-2, with D possibly matching TRBD1 (5 bases). The CDR3 is 13 residues long. Deletions cut 4 bases from V and 4 bases from J, with 10 bases between. CDR1 and CDR2 from the germline V gene are MNHEY and SVGAGI. The CDR3 here is CASSFTGAYGYTF. As DNA, the CDR3 is TGTGCCAGCAGTTTCACAGGTGCCTATGGCTACACCTTC.

This chain joins TRBV10-1 and TRBJ2-5, with 7 bases fitting TRBD1. V gave up 10 bases and J gave up 5 bases; unmatched junction bases: 10. Germline V CDR1 and CDR2: WNHNN, SYGVQD (reference sequence). CDR3 size: 13 residues. The CDR3 spells CATLTGECETQYF. In nucleotides, the CDR3 is TGCGCCACCTTAACAGGGGAGTGTGAGACCCAGTACTTC.

V and J are TRBV12-5 and TRBJ2-7, with 9 bases fitting TRBD2. Unmatched junction bases numbered 6, after V lost 1 base and J lost 2 bases. Germline V gives CDR1 LGHNT, CDR2 FRNRAP. This CDR3 comprises 16 residues. CDR3 nucleotide sequence: TGTGCTAGTGGTTTGGGGGCGGGAGGGCCTCCCTACGAGCAGTACTTC. Encoded protein: CASGLGAGGPPYEQYF.